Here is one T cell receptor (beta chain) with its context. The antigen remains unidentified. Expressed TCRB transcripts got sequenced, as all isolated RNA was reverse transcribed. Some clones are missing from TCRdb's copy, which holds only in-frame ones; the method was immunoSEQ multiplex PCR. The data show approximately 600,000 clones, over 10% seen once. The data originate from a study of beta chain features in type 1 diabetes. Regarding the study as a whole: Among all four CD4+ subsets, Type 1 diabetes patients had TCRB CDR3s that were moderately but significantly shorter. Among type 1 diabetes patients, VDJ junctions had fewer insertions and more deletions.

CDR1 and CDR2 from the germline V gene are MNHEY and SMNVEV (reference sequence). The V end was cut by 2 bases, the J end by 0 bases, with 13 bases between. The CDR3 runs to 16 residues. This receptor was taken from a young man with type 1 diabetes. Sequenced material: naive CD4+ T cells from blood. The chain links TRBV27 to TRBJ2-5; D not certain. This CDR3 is CASSLGRTSYQETQYF. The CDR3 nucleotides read TGTGCCAGCAGTTTAGGTCGGACGTCGTACCAAGAGACCCAGTACTTC.